Reported below is one TCR beta chain. Its target is unknown. This sample was taken from a study of T cell responses to AZD1222 COVID-19 vaccine. Method: immunoSEQ multiplex PCR; TCRdb's copy keeps in-frame clones and lacks some. The sample lists some 180,000 clones; about nine tenths were seen once. Study observations and caveats: The peak T cell response came first, and repertoires were sampled only after it. Elevations in Spike-specific TCR breadth and depth followed administration of two AZD1222 doses. There were mostly white British donors and more females than males, and clonal diversity was possibly underestimated.

Trimming shortened V by 1 base and J by 4 bases, and 14 bases separated the two germline ends. This CDR3 spans 17 amino acids. The germline V gene has CDR1 LGHNA and CDR2 YNFKEQ. The rearrangement links TRBV4-2 to TRBJ1-6; the D gene is possibly TRBD1 (6 bases). The source was peripheral blood, collected 28 days after the second AZD1222 dose. This clonotype was obtained from an adult who received the AZD1222 COVID-19 vaccine. The CDR3 region has the DNA TGTGCCAGCAGCCAAGGCAGCGGGGGCGGGTATAATTCACCCCTCCACTTT. Translating gives CASSQGSGGGYNSPLHF.